This is a list of T cell receptor beta chains from one sample in a study of blood T cell repertoires in COVID-19. Sequencing was performed with immunoSEQ multiplex PCR; in TCRdb, only in-frame clones are kept and a portion is missing. This table has about 160,000 clones, 85% to 90% appearing once. The specimen was PBMCs or T cells enriched from blood (not recorded which). Source of these receptors: a woman aged 50 to 60 who had recovered from COVID-19. The CDR3 runs from the conserved cysteine through the conserved F or W. The order of the fields is D gene, clone size, J gene, V gene, CDR3 protein, CDR3 DNA. A D gene is named only where the DNA matches it firmly. Size is omitted from some rows. Given values are once, few, many or a class for expanded clones.

-	-	TRBJ1-2	TRBV3-1/TRBV3-2	CASSRQVNYGYTF	TGTGCCAGCAGCCGGCAGGTTAACTATGGCTACACCTTC
-	-	TRBJ1-3	TRBV29-1	CSVTGSNPGNTIYF	TGCAGCGTCACCGGGAGCAATCCTGGAAACACCATATATTTT
TRBD2	-	TRBJ2-1	TRBV13	CASSSLAGFHEQFF	TGTGCCAGCAGCTCGCTAGCGGGGTTTCATGAGCAGTTCTTC
TRBD1	-	TRBJ1-1	TRBV7-3	CASSLRAGGEGTEAFF	TGTGCCAGCAGCTTAAGGGCAGGGGGCGAGGGCACTGAAGCTTTCTTT
-	-	TRBJ2-7	TRBV6-6	CASSYPEQGPYF	TGTGCCAGCAGTTACCCAGAACAGGGCCCGTACTTC
-	-	TRBJ1-6	TRBV5-1	CASSSGHLDSPLHF	TGCGCCAGCAGCTCGGGACACCTTGATTCACCCCTCCACTTT
TRBD1	-	TRBJ2-7	TRBV7-9	CASTGVGTGSYEQYF	TGTGCCAGCACCGGTGTAGGGACAGGGAGTTACGAGCAGTACTTC
-	-	TRBJ1-1	TRBV30	CAWSPGTEAFF	TGTGCCTGGAGTCCGGGGACTGAAGCTTTCTTT
-	few	TRBJ1-5	TRBV15	CATSMRRGGQPQHF	TGTGCCACCAGCATGAGACGCGGTGGTCAGCCCCAGCATTTT
TRBD2	-	TRBJ2-3	TRBV5-4	CASSFTSGVGETQYF	TGTGCCAGCAGCTTTACTAGCGGGGTGGGGGAAACGCAGTATTTT
TRBD2	-	TRBJ2-3	TRBV5-1	CASSLELAGATDTQYF	TGCGCCAGCAGCTTGGAACTAGCGGGGGCAACAGATACGCAGTATTTT
TRBD2	many	TRBJ2-3	TRBV6-2/TRBV6-3	CASSYLAGEATQYF	TGTGCCAGCAGTTACCTCGCGGGGGAAGCTACGCAGTATTTT
TRBD1	once	TRBJ1-6	TRBV6-5	CASRRQGDSPLHF	TGTGCCAGCAGGAGACAGGGAGATTCACCCCTCCACTTT
-	-	TRBJ2-1	TRBV7-9	CASSLAGAHHNEQFF	TGTGCCAGCAGCTTAGCGGGGGCCCACCACAATGAGCAGTTCTTC
-	once	TRBJ2-5	TRBV19	CASSFLQGTQYF	TGTGCCAGTAGTTTCCTACAGGGGACCCAGTACTTC
TRBD1	-	TRBJ1-2	TRBV7-2	CASSDRVVYGYTF	TGTGCCAGCAGCGACAGGGTAGTCTATGGCTACACCTTC
TRBD2	-	TRBJ2-5	TRBV6-2/TRBV6-3	CASSPTSEGSYF	TGTGCCAGCAGTCCCACTAGCGAGGGGAGTTACTTC
TRBD1	-	TRBJ1-2	TRBV27	CASSKTGGGLGYTF	TGTGCCAGCAGTAAGACAGGGGGAGGATTAGGCTACACCTTC
-	-	TRBJ1-6	TRBV18	CASSPRVGATGSPLHF	TGTGCCAGCTCACCCCGAGTAGGGGCCACGGGTTCACCCCTCCACTTT
-	few	TRBJ1-6	TRBV3-1/TRBV3-2	CASSQNSDLLGGHNSPLHF	TGTGCCAGCAGCCAAAATTCGGACTTATTAGGGGGACATAATTCACCCCTCCACTTT
-	-	TRBJ2-3	TRBV7-2	CASSPGYTDTQYF	TGTGCCAGCAGCCCGGGATACACAGATACGCAGTATTTT
-	-	TRBJ2-7	TRBV2	CASRSQGKGEQYF	TGTGCCAGCAGATCTCAGGGAAAGGGCGAGCAGTACTTC
-	once	TRBJ1-3	TRBV25-1	CASTSFGGAGGNTIYF	TGTGCCAGCACCTCATTCGGGGGGGCCGGTGGAAACACCATATATTTT
-	-	TRBJ1-2	TRBV6-5	CASPGSFYGYTF	TGTGCCAGCCCAGGTTCTTTCTATGGCTACACCTTC
TRBD2	once	TRBJ2-1	TRBV6-2/TRBV6-3	CASSLGLAGLNYNEQFF	TGTGCCAGCAGCCTGGGACTAGCGGGGCTAAACTACAATGAGCAGTTCTTC
-	-	TRBJ2-1	TRBV30	CAWQPNHRTYNEQFF	TGTGCCTGGCAACCCAACCATAGAACCTACAATGAGCAGTTCTTC
-	-	TRBJ1-2	TRBV18	CASSRRQEDGYTF	TGTGCCAGCTCCCGACGACAGGAAGATGGCTACACCTTC
-	-	TRBJ1-2	TRBV20-1	CSAQGNYGYTF	TGCAGTGCCCAGGGCAACTATGGCTACACCTTC
-	once	TRBJ2-7	TRBV6-2/TRBV6-3	CASSSGLRSSYEQYF	TGTGCCAGCAGCTCCGGACTCCGGAGCTCCTACGAGCAGTACTTC
-	-	TRBJ2-7	TRBV30	CAWNWGQSYEQYF	TGTGCCTGGAATTGGGGGCAGAGCTACGAGCAGTACTTC
TRBD1	-	TRBJ1-2	TRBV6-5	CASSYAGQAYGYTF	TGTGCCAGCAGTTACGCAGGACAGGCATATGGCTACACCTTC
-	-	TRBJ1-3	TRBV11-3	CASSLDQRGNTIYF	TGTGCCAGCAGCTTAGATCAGCGGGGAAACACCATATATTTT
-	-	TRBJ1-1	TRBV11-2	CASSLDREGRTFF	TGTGCCAGCAGCTTAGATAGGGAGGGTAGAACTTTCTTT
-	-	TRBJ2-3	TRBV7-3	CASSLDGADTQYF	TGTGCCAGCTCCCTAGACGGGGCAGATACGCAGTATTTT
TRBD1	-	TRBJ1-1	TRBV7-8	CASSSSGTAYPTEAFF	TGTGCCAGCAGCTCCTCCGGGACAGCATACCCCACTGAAGCTTTCTTT
-	-	TRBJ1-4	TRBV4-2	CASSQGSNAGELANEKLFF	TGTGCCAGCAGCCAAGGAAGTAACGCAGGGGAATTGGCTAATGAAAAACTGTTTTTT
-	-	TRBJ2-7	TRBV7-2	CASSPGGESSYEQYF	TGTGCCAGCAGCCCTGGAGGAGAGAGCTCCTACGAGCAGTACTTC
-	few	TRBJ1-6	TRBV7-9	CASSLTPGGDSPLHF	TGTGCCAGCAGCTTGACCCCCGGGGGGGATTCACCCCTCCACTTT
TRBD2	-	TRBJ2-3	TRBV11-3	CASTTRVGGTGLQDTQYF	TGTGCCAGCACCACCAGAGTGGGGGGGACCGGACTTCAAGATACGCAGTATTTT
-	-	TRBJ1-1	TRBV18	CASSPSYLEAFF	TGTGCCAGCTCACCCTCTTACTTAGAAGCTTTCTTT
TRBD1	-	TRBJ2-7	TRBV6-5	CASSYSQQGFEQYF	TGTGCCAGCAGTTACTCCCAACAGGGGTTCGAGCAGTACTTC
TRBD1	-	TRBJ2-3	TRBV12-5	CASGLGQVTDTQYF	TGTGCTAGTGGTCTTGGACAGGTCACAGATACGCAGTATTTT
-	-	TRBJ2-3	TRBV11-3	CASSSLGTTGADTQYF	TGTGCCAGCAGCTCGCTTGGCACCACGGGTGCCGATACGCAGTATTTT
-	-	TRBJ2-3	TRBV20-1	CSATFTDTQYF	TGCAGTGCTACCTTCACAGATACGCAGTATTTT
-	-	TRBJ2-3	TRBV7-9	CASSFEGLTDTQYF	TGTGCCAGCAGCTTCGAGGGACTGACAGATACGCAGTATTTT
-	-	TRBJ2-1	TRBV13	CASSLGTFGEDEQFF	TGTGCCAGCAGCCTCGGGACTTTCGGTGAGGATGAGCAGTTCTTC
-	-	TRBJ2-2	TRBV29-1	CSVSTGTGELFF	TGCAGCGTTTCCACAGGGACCGGGGAGCTGTTTTTT
-	-	TRBJ2-1	TRBV27	CASSPEGPYNEQFF	TGTGCCAGCAGTCCGGAGGGGCCCTACAATGAGCAGTTCTTC
-	-	TRBJ2-1	TRBV6-5	CASSPRAVSGVF	TGTGCCAGCAGTCCCCGGGCCGTGTCGGGAGTCTTC
-	-	TRBJ2-6	TRBV7-9	CASRPTETLYSGANVLTF	TGTGCCAGCAGGCCCACCGAGACACTTTACTCTGGGGCCAACGTCCTGACTTTC
TRBD1	-	TRBJ1-6	TRBV7-6	CASSSRTGLDTGNSPLHF	TGTGCCAGCAGCTCTAGGACAGGGCTAGACACAGGGAATTCACCCCTCCACTTT
-	-	TRBJ1-4	TRBV4-3	CASSQESPGGNEKLFF	TGCGCCAGCAGCCAAGAGTCCCCGGGGGGTAATGAAAAACTGTTTTTT
-	-	TRBJ2-5	TRBV7-8	CASSYGIREETQYF	TGTGCCAGCAGTTACGGGATTCGGGAAGAGACCCAGTACTTC
-	-	TRBJ2-5	TRBV18	CASSPPGPLREETQYF	TGTGCCAGCTCACCTCCAGGGCCCTTAAGAGAAGAGACCCAGTACTTC
-	-	TRBJ2-1	TRBV7-9	CASGGAFEQFF	TGTGCCAGCGGGGGGGCATTCGAGCAGTTCTTC
TRBD1	-	TRBJ1-2	TRBV19	CASRVAGGGGNYGYTF	TGTGCCAGTCGGGTGGCAGGGGGAGGAGGTAACTATGGCTACACCTTC
TRBD1	-	TRBJ2-4	TRBV5-1	CASSTTGVGAKNIQYF	TGCGCCAGCAGCACAACAGGGGTCGGGGCCAAAAACATTCAGTACTTC
-	-	TRBJ1-2	TRBV18	CASSPLSEYGYTF	TGTGCCAGCTCACCACTCTCGGAGTATGGCTACACCTTC
TRBD2	-	TRBJ2-1	TRBV6-5	CASSPQRGGDNEQFF	TGTGCCAGCAGTCCCCAGCGGGGGGGCGACAATGAGCAGTTCTTC
-	-	TRBJ2-4	TRBV7-3	CASSHRGTDLGKNIQYF	TGTGCCAGCAGCCACCGGGGGACAGACTTGGGCAAAAACATTCAGTACTTC